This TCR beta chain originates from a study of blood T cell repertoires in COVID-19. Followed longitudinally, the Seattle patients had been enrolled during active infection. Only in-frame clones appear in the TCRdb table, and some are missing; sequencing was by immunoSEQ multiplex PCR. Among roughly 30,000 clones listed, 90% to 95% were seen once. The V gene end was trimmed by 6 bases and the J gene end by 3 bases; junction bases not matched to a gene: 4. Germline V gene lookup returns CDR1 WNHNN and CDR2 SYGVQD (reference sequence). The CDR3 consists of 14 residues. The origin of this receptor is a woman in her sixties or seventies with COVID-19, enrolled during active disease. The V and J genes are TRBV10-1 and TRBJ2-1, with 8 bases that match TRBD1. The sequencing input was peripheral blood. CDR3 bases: TGCGCCAGCAGCGGACAGGGAGACTACAATGAGCAGTTCTTC. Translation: CASSGQGDYNEQFF.